Given below is one T cell receptor (beta chain) in context. Its antigen is currently unknown. These data come from a study of cytotoxic CD8 clonotypes in ibrutinib-treated CLL. Overall study: Response material was collected after a median 12 months of treatment, range 6 to 36. Study observations and caveats: Patients had baseline clonality above age-matched healthy donors, and this clonality moved with circulating CD8+ T-cell counts. At progression, clonality fell back toward baseline after rising at ibrutinib response. The study found public clonotypes uncommon, contracting or stable on treatment.

Profiling relied on immunoSEQ multiplex PCR, and the TCRdb table lists in-frame clones only, not all of them. The data show 160,000 or so clones, 70% to 85% seen once. The V gene lost 9 bases and the J gene lost 8 bases, with 17 bases spanning the gap. The CDR3 has 13 amino acids. Per germline, CDR1 MNHEY and CDR2 SMNVEV (reference sequence). The genes are TRBV27 and TRBJ2-1; unclear D gene. This clonotype was obtained from a human donor with chronic lymphocytic leukemia. The material sequenced was PBMCs, taken after 12 months of ibrutinib treatment. In nucleotides, the CDR3 is TGTGCCAGAAGGGCGCTCGATAGGGATGAGCAGTTCTTC. It is translated as CARRALDRDEQFF.